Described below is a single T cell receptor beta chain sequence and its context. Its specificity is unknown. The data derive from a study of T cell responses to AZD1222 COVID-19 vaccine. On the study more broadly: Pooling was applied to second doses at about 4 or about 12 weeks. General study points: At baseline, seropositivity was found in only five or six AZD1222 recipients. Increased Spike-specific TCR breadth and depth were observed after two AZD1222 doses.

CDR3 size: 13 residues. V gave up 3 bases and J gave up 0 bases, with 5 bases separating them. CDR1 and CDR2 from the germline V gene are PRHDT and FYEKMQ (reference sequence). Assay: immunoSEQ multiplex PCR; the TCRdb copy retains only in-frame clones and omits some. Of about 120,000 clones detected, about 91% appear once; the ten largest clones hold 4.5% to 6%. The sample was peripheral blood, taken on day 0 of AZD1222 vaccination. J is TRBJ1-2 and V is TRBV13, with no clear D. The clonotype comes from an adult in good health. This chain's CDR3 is CASSFSSNYGYTF. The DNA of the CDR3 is TGTGCCAGCAGCTTCAGCTCTAACTATGGCTACACCTTC.